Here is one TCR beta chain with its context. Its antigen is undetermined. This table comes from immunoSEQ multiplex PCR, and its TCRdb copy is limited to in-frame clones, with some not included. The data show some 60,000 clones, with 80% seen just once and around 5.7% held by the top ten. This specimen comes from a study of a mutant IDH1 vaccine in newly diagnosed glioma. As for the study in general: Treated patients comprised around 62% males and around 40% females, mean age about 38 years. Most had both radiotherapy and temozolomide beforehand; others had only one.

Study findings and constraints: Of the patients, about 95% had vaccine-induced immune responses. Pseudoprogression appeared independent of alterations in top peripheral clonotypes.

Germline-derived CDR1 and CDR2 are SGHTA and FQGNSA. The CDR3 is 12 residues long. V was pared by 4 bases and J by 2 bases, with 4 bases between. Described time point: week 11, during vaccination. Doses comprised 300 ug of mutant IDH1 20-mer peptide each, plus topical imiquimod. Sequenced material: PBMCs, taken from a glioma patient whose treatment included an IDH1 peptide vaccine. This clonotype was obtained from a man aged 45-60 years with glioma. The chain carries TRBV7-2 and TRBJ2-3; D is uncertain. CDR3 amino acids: CASSSLTDTQYF. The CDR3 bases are TGTGCCAGCAGCTCTCTCACAGATACGCAGTATTTT.